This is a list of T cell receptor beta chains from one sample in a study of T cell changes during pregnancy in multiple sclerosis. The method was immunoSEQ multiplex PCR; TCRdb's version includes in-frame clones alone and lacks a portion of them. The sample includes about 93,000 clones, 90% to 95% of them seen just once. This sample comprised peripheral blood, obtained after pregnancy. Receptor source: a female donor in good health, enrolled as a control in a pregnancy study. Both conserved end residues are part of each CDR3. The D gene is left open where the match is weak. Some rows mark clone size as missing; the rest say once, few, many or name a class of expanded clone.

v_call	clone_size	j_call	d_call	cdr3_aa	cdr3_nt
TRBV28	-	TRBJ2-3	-	CASRPGGASGDTQYF	TGTGCCAGCAGGCCTGGTGGGGCCTCGGGAGATACGCAGTATTTT
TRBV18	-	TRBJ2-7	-	CASSPDNYEQYF	TGTGCCAGCTCACCGGACAACTACGAGCAGTACTTC
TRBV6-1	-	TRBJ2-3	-	CASSEGALSTDTQYF	TGTGCCAGCAGTGAAGGCGCCCTGAGCACAGATACGCAGTATTTT
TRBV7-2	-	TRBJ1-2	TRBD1	CASSLGKQGAPTF	TGTGCCAGCAGCTTAGGGAAGCAGGGGGCTCCCACCTTC
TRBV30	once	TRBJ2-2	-	CAWSWWGRGGELFF	TGTGCCTGGAGTTGGTGGGGGCGCGGCGGGGAGCTGTTTTTT
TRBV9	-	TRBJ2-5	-	CASTRGGARQETQYF	TGTGCCAGCACCCGAGGGGGGGCGCGCCAAGAGACCCAGTACTTC
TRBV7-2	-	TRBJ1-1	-	CASTPRVGRTEAFF	TGTGCCAGCACCCCCCGGGTAGGCAGAACTGAAGCTTTCTTT
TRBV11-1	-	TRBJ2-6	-	CASSLPDPTGPSGANVLTF	TGTGCCAGCAGCTTACCCGACCCTACAGGTCCCTCTGGGGCCAACGTCCTGACTTTC
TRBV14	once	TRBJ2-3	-	CASSQPLTASTDTQYF	TGTGCCAGCAGCCAACCCCTAACTGCTAGCACAGATACGCAGTATTTT
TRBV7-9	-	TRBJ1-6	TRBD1	CASSDTTGPNSPLHF	TGTGCCAGCAGCGACACGACAGGGCCTAATTCACCCCTCCACTTT
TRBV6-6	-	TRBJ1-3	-	CASSYLKRGHGNTIYF	TGTGCCAGCAGTTACCTCAAAAGGGGACATGGAAACACCATATATTTT
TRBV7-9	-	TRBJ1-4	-	CASSLGWQGDEKLFF	TGTGCCAGCAGCTTAGGTTGGCAGGGTGATGAAAAACTGTTTTTT